This T cell receptor beta chain came from a study of blood T cell repertoires in COVID-19. The participants were between about 18 and 95 years old and came from some 23 US areas. In the original analysis: How many nucleated cells were present was estimated from reference gene primer amplification. Sequenced by immunoSEQ multiplex PCR; TCRdb stores in-frame clones only, minus some. Clone size and V and J calls were adopted from that table, with D and trimming inferred from the DNA. This sample has 190,000 or so clones, with 85% found just once. This clone showed up many times. V was shortened by 4 bases and J by 0 bases, with 10 bases between the two germline ends. Germline V gene lookup returns CDR1 SGHVS and CDR2 FQNEAQ. The CDR3 runs to 15 residues.

The receptor was derived from a middle-aged man who had recovered from COVID-19. The material sequenced was PBMCs or T cells enriched from blood (not recorded which). V is TRBV7-8 and J is TRBJ1-3; D remains unclear. The CDR3, as DNA: TGTGCCAGCAGCTCCAGCGGATACTCTGGAAACACCATATATTTT. It is translated as CASSSSGYSGNTIYF.